Presented here are 10 T cell receptor beta chains from one specimen sequenced in a study of OX40 agonist ivuxolimab in advanced cancers. Method: immunoSEQ multiplex PCR; TCRdb's copy keeps in-frame clones and lacks some. The sample includes about 93,000 clones, approximately 90% of them seen just once. This material consisted of CD4+ or CD8+ T cells sorted from blood, taken in a trial of the OX40 agonist ivuxolimab. These receptors all come from an adult with an advanced solid tumor such as melanoma, head and neck, liver or kidney cancer.

This chain joins TRBV19 and TRBJ1-1; D is unclear. Germline V gene sequence: CDR1 LNHDA, CDR2 SQIVND (reference sequence). V lost 5 bases and J 1 base, leaving 14 bases between the germline ends. CDR3 length: 15 residues. The CDR3 DNA reads as TGTGCCAGTAGTCCCCAGCGGGGTTCGAACACTGAAGCTTTCTTT. Translation gives CASSPQRGSNTEAFF.

The genes are TRBV11-2 and TRBJ1-1; possibly TRBD1 for D (6 bases). The CDR3 sequence is 13 residues long. Germline V lookup: CDR1 SGHAT, CDR2 FQNNGV. Trimming cost V 4 bases and J 6 bases, with 12 bases left between them. The CDR3 sequence is CASSSAGVSEAFF. The CDR3 nucleotides are TGTGCCAGCAGCTCGGCAGGGGTGTCTGAAGCTTTCTTT.

The CDR3 protein is CASSKNSGTSGEHQETQYF. For the CDR3, the DNA is TGCGCCAGCAGCAAAAACTCCGGGACTAGCGGGGAGCACCAAGAGACCCAGTACTTC. The genes are TRBV5-1 and TRBJ2-5, with TRBD2 matching 13 bases. The CDR3 has 19 residues. V trimming: 4 bases; J trimming: 0 bases; junction bases outside the gene matches: 12. CDR1 and CDR2 from the germline V gene are SGHRS and YFSETQ.

This chain uses TRBV21-1 with TRBJ1-1; TRBD1, the table's D call, lacks a check against the DNA. TRBV21-1 corresponds to a pseudogene. The CDR3 spans 16 residues. CDR3 nucleotide sequence: TGTGCCAGCAGCAAGAGGACAGGGGGCCGGGACACTGAAGCTTTCTTT. The encoded protein is CASSKRTGGRDTEAFF.

The chain combines TRBV5-1 with TRBJ2-5; tentative D call: TRBD1 (6 bases). Germline values: CDR1 SGHRS, CDR2 YFSETQ. V was clipped by 1 base and J by 2 bases, with 9 bases between them. The CDR3 is made up of 14 amino acids. The DNA for the CDR3 is TGCGCCAGCAGCTTGCAGGGGCAGCAAGAGACCCAGTACTTC. Translated: CASSLQGQQETQYF.

The chain is built from TRBV21-1 and TRBJ2-3. TRBV21-1 is designated a pseudogene. This CDR3 is built from 12 residues. CDR3 residues: CASIRGTDTQYF. CDR3 in DNA: TGTGCCAGCATCAGAGGCACAGATACGCAGTATTTT.

J is TRBJ2-1 and V is TRBV7-9; 8 bases map to TRBD1. Germline loops: CDR1 SEHNR, CDR2 FQNEAQ (reference sequence). V trimming: 5 bases; J trimming: 2 bases; junction bases outside the gene matches: 14. This CDR3 spans 18 amino acids. CDR3 sequence (DNA): TGTGCCAGCAGCACACGCCCCCGGGACAGGTCGACCTACAATGAGCAGTTCTTC. Amino acids: CASSTRPRDRSTYNEQFF.

CDR3 residues: CASSLEIGGYTF. CDR3 in DNA: TGTGCCAGCAGCTTAGAAATAGGTGGCTACACCTTC. The chain couples TRBV7-2 to TRBJ1-2; D unclear. Germline V lookup: CDR1 SGHTA, CDR2 FQGNSA. CDR3 size: 12 residues. The germline V and J ends were trimmed by 1 base and 7 bases, with 7 bases remaining between them.

This chain uses TRBV21-1 with TRBJ1-1. TRBV21-1 is a recognized pseudogene. The CDR3 spans 15 residues. The CDR3 region has the DNA TGTGCCAGCAGCAAAGTGGAGGCCCCGGGCCCTGAAGCTTTCTTT. This sequence encodes CASSKVEAPGPEAFF.

The chain employs TRBV11-1 and TRBJ2-2, with 15 bases lining up with TRBD2. V lost 5 bases to trimming and J lost 2 bases; unmatched junction nucleotides: 3. CDR1 SGHAT and CDR2 FQDESV come from the germline V gene (reference sequence). The CDR3 loop spans 17 amino acids. This chain's CDR3 is CASSRTSGGANTGELFF. The CDR3 bases are TGTGCCAGCAGCCGGACTAGCGGGGGGGCAAACACCGGGGAGCTGTTTTTT.